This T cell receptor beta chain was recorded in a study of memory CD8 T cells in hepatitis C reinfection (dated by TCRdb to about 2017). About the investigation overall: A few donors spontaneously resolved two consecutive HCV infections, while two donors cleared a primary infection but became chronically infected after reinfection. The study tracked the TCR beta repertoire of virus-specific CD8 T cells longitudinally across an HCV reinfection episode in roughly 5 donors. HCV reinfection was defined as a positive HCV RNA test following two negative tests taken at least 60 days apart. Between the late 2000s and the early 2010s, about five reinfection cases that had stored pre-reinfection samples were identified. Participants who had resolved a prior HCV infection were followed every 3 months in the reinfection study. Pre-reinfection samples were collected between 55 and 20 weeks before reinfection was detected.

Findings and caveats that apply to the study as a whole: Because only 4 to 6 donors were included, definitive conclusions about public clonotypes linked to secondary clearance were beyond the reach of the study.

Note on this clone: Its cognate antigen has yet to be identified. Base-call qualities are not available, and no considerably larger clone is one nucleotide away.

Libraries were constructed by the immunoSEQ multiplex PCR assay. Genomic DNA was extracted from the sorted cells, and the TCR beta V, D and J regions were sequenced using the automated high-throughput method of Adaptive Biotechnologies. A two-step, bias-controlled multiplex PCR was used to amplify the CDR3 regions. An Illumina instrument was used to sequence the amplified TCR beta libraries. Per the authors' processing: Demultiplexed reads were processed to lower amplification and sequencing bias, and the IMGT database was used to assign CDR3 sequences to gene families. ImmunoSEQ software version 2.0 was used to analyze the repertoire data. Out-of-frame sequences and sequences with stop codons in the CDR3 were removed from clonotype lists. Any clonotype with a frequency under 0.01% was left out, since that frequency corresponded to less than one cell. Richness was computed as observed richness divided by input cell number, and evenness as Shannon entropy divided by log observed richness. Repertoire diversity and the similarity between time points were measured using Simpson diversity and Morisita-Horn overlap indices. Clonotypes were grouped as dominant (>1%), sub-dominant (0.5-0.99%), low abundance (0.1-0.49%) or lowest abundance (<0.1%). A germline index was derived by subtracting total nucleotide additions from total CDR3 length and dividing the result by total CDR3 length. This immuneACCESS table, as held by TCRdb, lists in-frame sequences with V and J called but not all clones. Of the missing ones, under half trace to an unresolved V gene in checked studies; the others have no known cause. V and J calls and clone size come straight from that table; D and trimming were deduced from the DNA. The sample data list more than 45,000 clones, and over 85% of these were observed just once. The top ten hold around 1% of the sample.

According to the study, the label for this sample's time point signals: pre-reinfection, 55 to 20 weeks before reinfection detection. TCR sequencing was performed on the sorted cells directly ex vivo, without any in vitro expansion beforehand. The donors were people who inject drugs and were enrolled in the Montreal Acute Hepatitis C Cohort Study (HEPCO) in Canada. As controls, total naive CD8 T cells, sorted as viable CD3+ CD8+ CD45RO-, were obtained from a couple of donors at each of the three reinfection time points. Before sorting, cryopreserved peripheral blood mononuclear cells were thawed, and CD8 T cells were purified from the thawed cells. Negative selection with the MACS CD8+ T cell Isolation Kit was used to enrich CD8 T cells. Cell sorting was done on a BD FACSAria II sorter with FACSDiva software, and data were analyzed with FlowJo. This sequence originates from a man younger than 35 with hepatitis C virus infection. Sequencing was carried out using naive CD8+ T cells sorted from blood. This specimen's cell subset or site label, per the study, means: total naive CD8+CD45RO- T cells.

The sequenced DNA is TGCGCCAGCAGTGATAGCGTCTACACAGATACGCAGTATTTT. This yields the protein CASSDSVYTDTQYF. The chain is assembled from TRBV10-1 and TRBJ2-3, with a weak D call of TRBD2 (5 bases match). Including cysteine and phenylalanine, the CDR3 has 14 amino acids. Here the CDR3 DNA is all that survives: 42 bases in frame from base 1. CDR1 and CDR2 (WNHNN, SYGVQD) derive from the germline V gene (reference sequence). V gives up 3 bases and J gives up 2 bases, and the segment between their germline ends measures 9 bases.